This T cell receptor beta chain was observed in a study of a mutant IDH1 vaccine in newly diagnosed glioma. Across the whole study: Previous treatment comprised radiotherapy, temozolomide, or both, mostly both. V12 took place at week 35, and V13 at week 47.

J was trimmed by 4 bases and V by 3 bases; bases with no gene match: 3. Per germline, CDR1 SGDLS and CDR2 YYNGEE. CDR3 size: 15 residues. Time point denoted: week 35, safety follow-up. Vaccination comprised doses that each held 300 ug of mutant IDH1 20-mer peptide, plus topical imiquimod. Diagnosis in the donors showed new WHO grade 3 or 4 astrocytomas that were IDH1-mutant and ATRX-lost. Produced via immunoSEQ multiplex PCR; TCRdb's table is partial and in-frame only. The sample includes some 70,000 clones, about four fifths seen only once; the top ten take about an eighth. Details on this clone: Its antigen is unknown.

This specimen was PBMCs, taken from a glioma patient whose treatment included an IDH1 peptide vaccine. The clonotype was recovered from a young man with glioma. The chain has TRBV9 and TRBJ2-1; 11 nucleotides line up with TRBD1. The CDR3 coding sequence is TGTGCCAGCAGCGCCGGGACAGGGGGTTACAATGAGCAGTTCTTC. Amino acid sequence: CASSAGTGGYNEQFF. Full variable domain (remainder filled in from reference TRBV9 and TRBJ2-1): DSGVTQTPKHLITATGQRVTLRCSPRSGDLSVYWYQQSLDQGLQFLIQYYNGEERAKGNILERFSAQQFPDLHSELNLSSLELGDSALYFCASSAGTGGYNEQFFGPGTRLTVL.